The present T cell receptor (beta chain) was sequenced within a study of control samples from healthy donors and cancer patients. Using immunoSEQ multiplex PCR, the repertoire was profiled, and TCRdb retains in-frame clones only, with some absent. The sample carries some 200,000 clones, around 91% recorded once. V lost 0 bases and J 1 base, leaving 6 bases between the germline ends. There are 14 residues in the CDR3. Per germline, CDR1 SGHNT and CDR2 YENEEA. The TCR sequence derives from a woman aged 30 to 39 in good health. Sequencing input: blood. The J gene is TRBJ1-1, the V gene TRBV11-3; D gene ambiguous. The CDR3: CASSLDGPNTEAFF. DNA of the CDR3: TGTGCCAGCAGCTTAGACGGCCCGAACACTGAAGCTTTCTTT.